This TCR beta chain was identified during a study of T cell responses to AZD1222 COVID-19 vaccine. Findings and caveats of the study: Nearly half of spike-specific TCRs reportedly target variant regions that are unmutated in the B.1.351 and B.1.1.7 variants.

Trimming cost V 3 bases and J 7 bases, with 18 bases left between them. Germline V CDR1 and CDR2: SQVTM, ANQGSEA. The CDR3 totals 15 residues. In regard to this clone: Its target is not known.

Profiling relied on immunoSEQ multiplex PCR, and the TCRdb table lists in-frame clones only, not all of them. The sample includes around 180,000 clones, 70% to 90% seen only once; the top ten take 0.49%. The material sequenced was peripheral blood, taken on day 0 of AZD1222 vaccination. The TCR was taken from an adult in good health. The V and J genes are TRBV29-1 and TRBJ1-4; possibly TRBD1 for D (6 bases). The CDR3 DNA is TGCAGCGTTGATCGTTTGGCCGGGGGCAGTGAAAAACTGTTTTTT. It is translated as CSVDRLAGGSEKLFF.